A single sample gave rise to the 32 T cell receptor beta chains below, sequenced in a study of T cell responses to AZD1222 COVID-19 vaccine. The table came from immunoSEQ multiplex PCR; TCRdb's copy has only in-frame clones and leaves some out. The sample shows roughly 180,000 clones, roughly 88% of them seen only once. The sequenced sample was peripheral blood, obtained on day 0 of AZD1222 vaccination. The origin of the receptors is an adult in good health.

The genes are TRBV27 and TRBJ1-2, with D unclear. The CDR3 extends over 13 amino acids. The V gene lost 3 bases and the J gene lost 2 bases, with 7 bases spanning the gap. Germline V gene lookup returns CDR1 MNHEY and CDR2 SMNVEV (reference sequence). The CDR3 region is CASSFGPNYGYTF. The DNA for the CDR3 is TGTGCCAGCAGTTTTGGGCCGAACTATGGCTACACCTTC.

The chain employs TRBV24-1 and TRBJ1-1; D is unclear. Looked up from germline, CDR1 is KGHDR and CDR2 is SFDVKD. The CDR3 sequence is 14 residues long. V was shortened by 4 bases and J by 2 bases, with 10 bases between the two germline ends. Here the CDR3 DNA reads TGTGCCACCAGTGAGGCGGGCCGTAACACTGAAGCTTTCTTT. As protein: CATSEAGRNTEAFF.

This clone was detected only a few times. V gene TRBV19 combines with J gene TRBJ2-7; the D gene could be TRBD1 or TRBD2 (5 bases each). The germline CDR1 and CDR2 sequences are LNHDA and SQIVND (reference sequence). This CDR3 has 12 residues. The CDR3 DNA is TGTGCTACTGGACGGGACGCCTACGAGCAGTACTTC. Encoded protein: CATGRDAYEQYF.

CDR3 sequence reads: CASSLSYEQYF. CDR3 sequence (DNA): TGTGCCAGCAGCTTATCCTACGAGCAGTACTTC. V and J are TRBV7-2 and TRBJ2-7, with D unclear. Trimming removed 2 bases at V and 1 base at J, with 0 bases between. Per the germline V gene, CDR1 is SGHTA and CDR2 is FQGNSA. This CDR3 contains 11 residues.

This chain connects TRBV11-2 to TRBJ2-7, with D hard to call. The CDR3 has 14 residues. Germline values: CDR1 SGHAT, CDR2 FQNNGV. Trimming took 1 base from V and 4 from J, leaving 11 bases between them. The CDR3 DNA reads TGTGCCAGCAGCTTAGGGGTGGATTCTTACGAGCAGTACTTC. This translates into CASSLGVDSYEQYF. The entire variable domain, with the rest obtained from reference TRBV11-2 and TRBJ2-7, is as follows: EAGVAQSPRYKIIEKRQSVAFWCNPISGHATLYWYQQILGQGPKLLIQFQNNGVVDDSQLPKDRFSAERLKGVDSTLKIQPAKLEDSAVYLCASSLGVDSYEQYFGPGTRLTVT.

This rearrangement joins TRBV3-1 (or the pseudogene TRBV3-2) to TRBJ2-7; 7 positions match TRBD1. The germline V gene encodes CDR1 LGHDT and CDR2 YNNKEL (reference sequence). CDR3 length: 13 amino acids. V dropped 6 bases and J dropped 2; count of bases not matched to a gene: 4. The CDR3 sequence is CASSQTGPYEQYF. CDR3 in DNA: TGTGCCAGCAGTCAGACAGGGCCCTACGAGCAGTACTTC.

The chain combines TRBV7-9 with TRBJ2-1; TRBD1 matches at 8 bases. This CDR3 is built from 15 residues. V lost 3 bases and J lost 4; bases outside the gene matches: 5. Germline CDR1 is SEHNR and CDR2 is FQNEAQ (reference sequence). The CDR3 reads CASSFPTGAYNEQFF. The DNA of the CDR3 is TGTGCCAGCAGCTTCCCGACAGGGGCGTACAATGAGCAGTTCTTC.

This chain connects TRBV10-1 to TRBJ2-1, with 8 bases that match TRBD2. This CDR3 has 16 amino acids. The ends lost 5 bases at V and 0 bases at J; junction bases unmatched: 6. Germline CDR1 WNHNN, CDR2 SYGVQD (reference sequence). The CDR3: CASSLSLAGSYNEQFF. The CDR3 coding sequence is TGCGCCAGCAGTTTAAGTCTAGCGGGCTCCTACAATGAGCAGTTCTTC.

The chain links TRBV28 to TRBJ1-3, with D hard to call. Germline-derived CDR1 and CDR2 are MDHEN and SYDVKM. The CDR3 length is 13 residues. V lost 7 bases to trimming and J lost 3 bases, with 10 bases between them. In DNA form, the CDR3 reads TGTGCCAGCATCCTACACAGTGGAAACACCATATATTTT. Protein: CASILHSGNTIYF.

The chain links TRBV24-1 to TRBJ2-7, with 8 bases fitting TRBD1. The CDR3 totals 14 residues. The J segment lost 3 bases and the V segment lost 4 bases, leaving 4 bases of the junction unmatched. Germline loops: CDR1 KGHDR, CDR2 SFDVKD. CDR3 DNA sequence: TGTGCCACCAGTGACACAGGGGGGTTCTACGAGCAGTACTTC. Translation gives CATSDTGGFYEQYF.

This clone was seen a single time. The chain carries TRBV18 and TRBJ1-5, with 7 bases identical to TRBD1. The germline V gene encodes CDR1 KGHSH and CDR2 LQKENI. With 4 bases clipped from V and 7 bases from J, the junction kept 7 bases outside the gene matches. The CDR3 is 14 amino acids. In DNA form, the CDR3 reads TGTGCCAGCTCACAACCGGCAGGGGGACAGCCCCAGCATTTT. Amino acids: CASSQPAGGQPQHF.

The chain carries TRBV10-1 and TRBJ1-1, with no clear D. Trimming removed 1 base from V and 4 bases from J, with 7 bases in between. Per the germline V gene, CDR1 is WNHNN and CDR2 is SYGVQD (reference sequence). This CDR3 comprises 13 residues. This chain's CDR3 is CASSELGSTEAFF. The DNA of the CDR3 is TGCGCCAGCAGTGAGTTGGGAAGCACTGAAGCTTTCTTT.

The CDR3 here is CASRRGETYEQYF. CDR3 DNA: TGCGCCAGTAGAAGGGGGGAAACCTACGAGCAGTACTTC. The chain uses TRBV5-1 and TRBJ2-7; D might be TRBD1 or TRBD2, each matching 6 bases. Trimming left V 8 bases short and J 2 bases short, with 14 bases between. Germline CDR1 SGHRS, CDR2 YFSETQ. This CDR3 has 13 amino acids.

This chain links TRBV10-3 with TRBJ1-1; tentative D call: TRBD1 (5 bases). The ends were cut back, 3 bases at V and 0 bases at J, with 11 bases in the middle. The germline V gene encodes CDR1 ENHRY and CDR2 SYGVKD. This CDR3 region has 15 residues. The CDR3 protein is CAISDQGHMNTEAFF. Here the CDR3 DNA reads TGTGCCATCAGTGACCAGGGTCACATGAACACTGAAGCTTTCTTT.

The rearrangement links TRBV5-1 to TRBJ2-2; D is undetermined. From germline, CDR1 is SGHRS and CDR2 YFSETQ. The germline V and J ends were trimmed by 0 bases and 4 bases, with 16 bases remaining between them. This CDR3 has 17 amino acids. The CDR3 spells CASSLDYSRPGTGELFF. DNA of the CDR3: TGCGCCAGCAGCTTGGACTACTCGCGTCCGGGCACCGGGGAGCTGTTTTTT.

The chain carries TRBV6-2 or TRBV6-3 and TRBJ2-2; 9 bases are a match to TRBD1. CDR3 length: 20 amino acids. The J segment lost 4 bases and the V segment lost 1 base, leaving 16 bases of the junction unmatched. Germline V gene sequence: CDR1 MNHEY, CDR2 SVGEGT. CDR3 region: CASSYLGQGRKMGSTGELFF. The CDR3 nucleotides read TGTGCCAGCAGTTACTTAGGACAGGGGCGAAAAATGGGGTCCACCGGGGAGCTGTTTTTT.

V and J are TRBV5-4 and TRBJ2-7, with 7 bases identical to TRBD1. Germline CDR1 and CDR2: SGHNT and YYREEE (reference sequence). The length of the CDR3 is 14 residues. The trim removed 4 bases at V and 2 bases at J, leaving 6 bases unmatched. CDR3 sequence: CASSKTGQTYEQYF. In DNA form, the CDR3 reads TGTGCCAGCAGCAAAACGGGACAGACCTACGAGCAGTACTTC. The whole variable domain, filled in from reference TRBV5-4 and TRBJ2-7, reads ETGVTQSPTHLIKTRGQQVTLRCSSQSGHNTVSWYQQALGQGPQFIFQYYREEENGRGNFPPRFSGLQFPNYSSELNVNALELDDSALYLCASSKTGQTYEQYFGPGTRLTVT.

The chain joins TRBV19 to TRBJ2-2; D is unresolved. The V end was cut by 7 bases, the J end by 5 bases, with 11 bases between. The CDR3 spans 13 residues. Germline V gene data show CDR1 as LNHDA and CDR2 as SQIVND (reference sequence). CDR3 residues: CASIRPVTGELFF. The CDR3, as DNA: TGTGCCAGTATTCGGCCGGTTACCGGGGAGCTGTTTTTT.

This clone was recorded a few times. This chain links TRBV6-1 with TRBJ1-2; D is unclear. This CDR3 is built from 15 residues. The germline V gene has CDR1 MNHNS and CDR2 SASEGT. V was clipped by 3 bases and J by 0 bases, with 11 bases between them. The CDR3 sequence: CASSEQGNANYGYTF. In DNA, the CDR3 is TGTGCCAGCAGTGAGCAAGGCAATGCTAACTATGGCTACACCTTC.

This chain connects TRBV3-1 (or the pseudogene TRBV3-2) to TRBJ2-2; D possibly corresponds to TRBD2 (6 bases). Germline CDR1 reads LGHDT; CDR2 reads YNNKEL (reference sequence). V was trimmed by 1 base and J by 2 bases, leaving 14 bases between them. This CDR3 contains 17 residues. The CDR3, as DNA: TGTGCCAGCAGCCAAGCACGCGGCGGGGCCAACACCGGGGAGCTGTTTTTT. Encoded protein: CASSQARGGANTGELFF.

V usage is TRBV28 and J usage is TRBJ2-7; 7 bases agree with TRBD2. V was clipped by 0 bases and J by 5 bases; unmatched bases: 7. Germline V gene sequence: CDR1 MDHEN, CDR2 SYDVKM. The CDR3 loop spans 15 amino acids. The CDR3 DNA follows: TGTGCCAGCAGTTTATGGGGGGAGGGCCGAGACGAGCAGTACTTC. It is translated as CASSLWGEGRDEQYF.

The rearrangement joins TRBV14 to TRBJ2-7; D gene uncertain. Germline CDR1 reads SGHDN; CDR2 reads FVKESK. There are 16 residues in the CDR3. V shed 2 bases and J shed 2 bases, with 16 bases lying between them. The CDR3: CASSQSGLGFAYEQYF. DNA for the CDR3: TGTGCCAGCAGCCAATCAGGCTTGGGCTTTGCCTACGAGCAGTACTTC. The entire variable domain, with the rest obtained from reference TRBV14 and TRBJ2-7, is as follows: EAGVTQFPSHSVIEKGQTVTLRCDPISGHDNLYWYRRVMGKEIKFLLHFVKESKQDESGMPNNRFLAERTGGTYSTLKVQPAELEDSGVYFCASSQSGLGFAYEQYFGPGTRLTVT.

CDR3 coding DNA: TGTGCCAGCAGCGTAGCTTTTAGGGCAGATACGCAGTATTTT. Amino acids: CASSVAFRADTQYF. The chain links TRBV9 to TRBJ2-3; no definite D call. Germline V CDR1 and CDR2: SGDLS, YYNGEE. The CDR3 covers 14 residues. V was clipped by 0 bases and J by 4 bases, with 9 bases between them.

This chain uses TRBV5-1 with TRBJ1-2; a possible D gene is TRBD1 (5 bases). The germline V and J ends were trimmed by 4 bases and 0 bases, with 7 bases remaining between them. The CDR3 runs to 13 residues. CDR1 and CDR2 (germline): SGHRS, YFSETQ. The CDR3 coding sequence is TGCGCCAGCAGCGAGACAGCTAACTATGGCTACACCTTC. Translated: CASSETANYGYTF. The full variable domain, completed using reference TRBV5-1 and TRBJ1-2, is KAGVTQTPRYLIKTRGQQVTLSCSPISGHRSVSWYQQTPGQGLQFLFEYFSETQRNKGNFPGRFSGRQFSNSRSEMNVSTLELGDSALYLCASSETANYGYTFGSGTRLTVV.

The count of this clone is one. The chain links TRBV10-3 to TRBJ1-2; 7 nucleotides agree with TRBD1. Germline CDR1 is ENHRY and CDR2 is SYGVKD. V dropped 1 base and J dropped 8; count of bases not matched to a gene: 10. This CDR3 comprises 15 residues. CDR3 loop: CAISELRGGPGGYTF. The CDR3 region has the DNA TGTGCCATCAGTGAGTTACGAGGGGGCCCTGGGGGCTACACCTTC.

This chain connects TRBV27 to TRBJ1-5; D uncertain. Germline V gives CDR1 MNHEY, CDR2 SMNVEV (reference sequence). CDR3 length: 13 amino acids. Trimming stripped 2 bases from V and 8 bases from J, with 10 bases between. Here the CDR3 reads CASSLGPPEPQHF. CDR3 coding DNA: TGTGCCAGCAGTTTAGGTCCGCCAGAGCCCCAGCATTTT.

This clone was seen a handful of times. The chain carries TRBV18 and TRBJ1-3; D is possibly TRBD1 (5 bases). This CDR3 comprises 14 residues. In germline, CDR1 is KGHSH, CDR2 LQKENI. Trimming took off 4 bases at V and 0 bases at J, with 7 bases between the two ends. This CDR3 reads CASSQQDSGNTIYF. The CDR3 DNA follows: TGTGCCAGCTCACAACAGGACTCTGGAAACACCATATATTTT.

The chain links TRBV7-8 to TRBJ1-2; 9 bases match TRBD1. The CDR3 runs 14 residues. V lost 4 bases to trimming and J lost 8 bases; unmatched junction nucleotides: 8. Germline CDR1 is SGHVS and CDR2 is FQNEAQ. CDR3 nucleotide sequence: TGTGCCAGCAGCTCCCCTGGGACAGGGTACGGCTACACCTTC. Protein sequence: CASSSPGTGYGYTF.

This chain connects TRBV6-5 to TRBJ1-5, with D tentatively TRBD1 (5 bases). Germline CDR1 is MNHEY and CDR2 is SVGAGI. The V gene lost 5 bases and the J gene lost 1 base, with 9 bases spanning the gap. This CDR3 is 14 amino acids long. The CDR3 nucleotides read TGTGCCAGCAGTCCGGGGGGAAGCAATCAGCCCCAGCATTTT. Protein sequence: CASSPGGSNQPQHF.

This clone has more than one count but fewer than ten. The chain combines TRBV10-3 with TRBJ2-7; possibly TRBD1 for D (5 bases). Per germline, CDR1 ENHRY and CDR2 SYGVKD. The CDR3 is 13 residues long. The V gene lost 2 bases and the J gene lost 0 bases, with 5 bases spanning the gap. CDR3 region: CAISEDSSYEQYF. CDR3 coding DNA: TGTGCCATCAGTGAGGACAGCTCCTACGAGCAGTACTTC.

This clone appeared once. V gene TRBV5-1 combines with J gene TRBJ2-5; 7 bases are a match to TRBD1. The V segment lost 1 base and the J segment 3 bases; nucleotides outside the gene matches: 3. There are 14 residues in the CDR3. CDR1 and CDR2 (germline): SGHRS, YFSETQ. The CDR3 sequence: CASSLRGTEETQYF. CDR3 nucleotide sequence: TGCGCCAGCAGCTTGAGGGGGACAGAAGAGACCCAGTACTTC.

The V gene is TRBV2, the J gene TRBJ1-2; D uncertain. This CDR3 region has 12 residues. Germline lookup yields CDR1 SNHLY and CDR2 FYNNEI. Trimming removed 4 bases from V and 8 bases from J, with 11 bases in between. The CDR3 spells CASSGDSMGYTF. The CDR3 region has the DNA TGTGCCAGCAGTGGAGACTCGATGGGCTACACCTTC.